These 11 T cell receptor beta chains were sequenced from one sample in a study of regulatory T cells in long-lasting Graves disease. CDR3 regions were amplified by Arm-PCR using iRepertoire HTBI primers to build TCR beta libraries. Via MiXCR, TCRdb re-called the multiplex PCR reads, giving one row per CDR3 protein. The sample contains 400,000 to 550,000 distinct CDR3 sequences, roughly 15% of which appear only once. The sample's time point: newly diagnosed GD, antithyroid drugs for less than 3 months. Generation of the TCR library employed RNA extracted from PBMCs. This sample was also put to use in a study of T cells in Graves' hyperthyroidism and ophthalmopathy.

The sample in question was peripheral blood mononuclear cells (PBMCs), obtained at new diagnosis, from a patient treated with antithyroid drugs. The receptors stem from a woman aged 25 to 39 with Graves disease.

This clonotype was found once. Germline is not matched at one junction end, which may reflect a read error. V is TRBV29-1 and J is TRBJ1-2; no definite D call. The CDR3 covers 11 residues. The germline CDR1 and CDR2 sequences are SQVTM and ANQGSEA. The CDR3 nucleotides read TGCAGCGTTGAAGAGGGATATGGCCACACCTTC. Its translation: CSVEEGYGHTF.

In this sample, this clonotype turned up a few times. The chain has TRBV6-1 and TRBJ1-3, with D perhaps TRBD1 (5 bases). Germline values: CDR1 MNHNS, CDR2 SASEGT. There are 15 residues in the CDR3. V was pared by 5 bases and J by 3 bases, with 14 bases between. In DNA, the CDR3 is TGTGCCAGCAGTACCCCGGGACGGCTTGGAAACACCATATATTTT. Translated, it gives CASSTPGRLGNTIYF.

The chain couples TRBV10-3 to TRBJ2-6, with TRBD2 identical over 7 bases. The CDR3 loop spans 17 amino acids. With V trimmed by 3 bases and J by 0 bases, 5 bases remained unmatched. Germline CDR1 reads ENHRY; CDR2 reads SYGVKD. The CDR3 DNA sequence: TGTGCCATCAGTGAACGCGGGAGCGGCTCTGGGGCCAACGTCCTGACTTTC. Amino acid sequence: CAISERGSGSGANVLTF.

CDR3 region: CASSPPTGNNSPLHF. The CDR3 DNA reads as TGTGCCAGCAGCCCCCCGACAGGGAATAATTCACCCCTCCACTTT. This chain links TRBV9 with TRBJ1-6; 7 bases map to TRBD1. The CDR3 spans 15 residues. Trimming cost V 4 bases and J 5 bases; bases outside gene matches: 6. CDR1 and CDR2 (germline): SGDLS, YYNGEE.

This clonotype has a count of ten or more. CDR3 sequence: CASSSRGSGTETQYF. CDR3 nucleotide sequence: TGTGCCAGCAGTTCCCGAGGAAGCGGGACCGAGACCCAGTACTTC. This chain uses TRBV28 with TRBJ2-5, with 7 bases matching TRBD2. The junction had 10 bases not matched to a gene; V was cut back by 4 bases and J by 5 bases. Germline CDR1 reads MDHEN; CDR2 reads SYDVKM. The CDR3 extends over 15 amino acids.

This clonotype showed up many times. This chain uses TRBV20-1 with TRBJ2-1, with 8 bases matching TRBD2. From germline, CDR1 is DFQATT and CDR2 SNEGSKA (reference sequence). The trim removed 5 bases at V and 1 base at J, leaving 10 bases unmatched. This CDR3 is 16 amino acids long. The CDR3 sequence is CSASPRSGSSYNEQFF. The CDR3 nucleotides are TGCAGTGCTTCACCTCGGAGCGGGAGTTCCTACAATGAGCAGTTCTTC.

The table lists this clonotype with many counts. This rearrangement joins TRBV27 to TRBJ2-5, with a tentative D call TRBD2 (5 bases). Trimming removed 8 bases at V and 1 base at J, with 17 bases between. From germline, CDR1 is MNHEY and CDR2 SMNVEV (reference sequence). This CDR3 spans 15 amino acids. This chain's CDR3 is CASFPFPGSQETQYF. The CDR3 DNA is TGTGCCAGCTTCCCCTTCCCGGGGAGCCAAGAGACCCAGTACTTC.

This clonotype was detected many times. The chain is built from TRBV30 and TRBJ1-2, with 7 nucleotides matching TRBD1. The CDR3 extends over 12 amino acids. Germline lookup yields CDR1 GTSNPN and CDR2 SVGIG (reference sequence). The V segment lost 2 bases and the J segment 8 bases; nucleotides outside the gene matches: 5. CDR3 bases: TGTGCCTGGAGTAGGGACAGCTGGGGCTACACCTTC. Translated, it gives CAWSRDSWGYTF. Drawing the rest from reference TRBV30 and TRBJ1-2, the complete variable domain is SQTIHQWPATLVQPVGSPLSLECTVEGTSNPNLYWYRQAAGRGLQLLFYSVGIGQISSEVPQNLSASRPQDRQFILSSKKLLLSDSGFYLCAWSRDSWGYTFGSGTRLTVV.

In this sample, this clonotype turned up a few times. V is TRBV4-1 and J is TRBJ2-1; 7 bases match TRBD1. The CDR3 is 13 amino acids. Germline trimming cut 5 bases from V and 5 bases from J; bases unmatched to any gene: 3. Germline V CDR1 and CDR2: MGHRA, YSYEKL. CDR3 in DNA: TGCGCCAGCAGCTATACAGGGGACAATGAGCAGTTCTTC. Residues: CASSYTGDNEQFF.

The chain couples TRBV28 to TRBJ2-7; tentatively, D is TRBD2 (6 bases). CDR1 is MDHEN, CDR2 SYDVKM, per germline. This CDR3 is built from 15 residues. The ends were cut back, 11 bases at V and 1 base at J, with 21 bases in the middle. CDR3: CAGNPVAGSSYEQYF. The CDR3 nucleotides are TGTGCCGGCAACCCTGTGGCGGGATCTTCCTACGAGCAGTACTTC.

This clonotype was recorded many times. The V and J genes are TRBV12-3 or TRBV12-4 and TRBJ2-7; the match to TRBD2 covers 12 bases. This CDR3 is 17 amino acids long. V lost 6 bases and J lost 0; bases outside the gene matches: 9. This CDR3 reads CASSPIGLAGFSYEQYF. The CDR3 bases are TGTGCCAGCAGCCCCATCGGACTAGCGGGGTTCTCCTACGAGCAGTACTTC.